What follows are 3 T cell receptor beta chains derived from one specimen sequenced in a study of CD8 T cells in ankylosing spondylitis. MiXCR was run by TCRdb on the 5' RACE reads, yielding one entry per CDR3 protein. Counted here are roughly 200,000 distinct CDR3 sequences, about 13% occurring once; the ten biggest clones make up approximately 16%. Sample: blood, either unsorted or a sorted T cell fraction (not recorded which). Receptors originate from a male donor with ankylosing spondylitis or in good health (not recorded which).

This clonotype appeared a few times. CDR3 sequence reads: CASSLTGGSSYNEQFF. The CDR3 region has the DNA TGTGCCAGCAGCTTGACCGGAGGGAGCTCCTACAATGAGCAGTTCTTC. The V and J genes are TRBV11-3 and TRBJ2-1, with D possibly being TRBD2 (6 bases). Trimming shortened V by 3 bases and J by 0 bases, and 12 bases separated the two germline ends. Looked up from germline, CDR1 is SGHNT and CDR2 is YENEEA. The CDR3 is 16 residues long.

This clonotype was picked up a small number of times. The chain combines TRBV6-1 with TRBJ2-3; D gene uncertain. Trimming shortened V by 10 bases and J by 4 bases, and 9 bases separated the two germline ends. Germline values: CDR1 MNHNS, CDR2 SASEGT. The CDR3 totals 11 residues. The CDR3 region is CANILSDTQYF. The DNA of the CDR3 is TGTGCCAACATCCTGTCAGATACGCAGTATTTT.

This clonotype was recorded many times. This chain links TRBV5-1 with TRBJ2-5; D tentatively fits TRBD1 or TRBD2 (5 bases each). The CDR3 is 13 amino acids. CDR1 and CDR2 from the germline V gene are SGHRS and YFSETQ. Trimming shortened V by 4 bases and J by 4 bases, and 11 bases separated the two germline ends. CDR3 sequence (DNA): TGCGCCAGCAGCAAAGGGACCCGAGAGACCCAGTACTTC. Protein sequence: CASSKGTRETQYF. The full variable domain, rest sourced from reference TRBV5-1 and TRBJ2-5, is KAGVTQTPRYLIKTRGQQVTLSCSPISGHRSVSWYQQTPGQGLQFLFEYFSETQRNKGNFPGRFSGRQFSNSRSEMNVSTLELGDSALYLCASSKGTRETQYFGPGTRLLVL.